This is a list of T cell receptor beta chains from one sample in a study of shared clonotypes between healthy human individuals. Sequenced by immunoSEQ multiplex PCR; TCRdb stores in-frame clones only, minus some. The sample yields a few million clones, over 85% seen once. Sequencing was performed on naive CD4+ T cells sorted from blood. These receptors were collected from a man aged 18 to 30 in good health. The CDR3 runs from the conserved cysteine through the conserved F or W. D genes are given only for firm matches. Some rows mark clone size as missing; the rest say once, few, many or name a class of expanded clone.

d_call,cdr3_length,clone_size,v_call,j_call,cdr3_nt,cdr3_aa
NA,16,NA,TRBV19,TRBJ1-5,TGTGCCAGTAGTATAAGTGGTCAGGCAAGCAATCAGCCCCAGCATTTT,CASSISGQASNQPQHF
NA,14,NA,TRBV4-2,TRBJ2-7,TGTGCCAGCAGCCAAGATGTGGGGGGCTACGAGCAGTACTTC,CASSQDVGGYEQYF
NA,14,NA,TRBV29-1,TRBJ2-1,TGCAGCGTTGAAAGCCGAGTCACCTACAATGAGCAGTTCTTC,CSVESRVTYNEQFF
TRBD2,20,NA,TRBV5-1,TRBJ2-1,TGCGCCAGCAGCTTGGCCGGGAAACTAGCGGGGGGACCGACCTACAATGAGCAGTTCTTC,CASSLAGKLAGGPTYNEQFF
NA,13,NA,TRBV2,TRBJ1-6,TGTGCCAGCCAAGTCCTACAGGGTTCACCCCTCCACTTT,CASQVLQGSPLHF
NA,17,NA,TRBV27,TRBJ1-3,TGTGCCAGCAGTTTATCGGGGAAATCGACGACTGGAAACACCATATATTTT,CASSLSGKSTTGNTIYF
TRBD1,18,NA,TRBV11-2,TRBJ2-5,TGTGCCAGCAGCCAAGGGACAGGGCGAGGGGAAAACCAAGAGACCCAGTACTTC,CASSQGTGRGENQETQYF
NA,14,NA,TRBV6-5,TRBJ2-2,TGTGCCAGCAGTTACGCCCCGACCACCGGGGAGCTGTTTTTT,CASSYAPTTGELFF
TRBD2,13,NA,TRBV19,TRBJ2-7,TGTGCCAGTGGGACTAGCGGGGGATACGAGCAGTACTTC,CASGTSGGYEQYF
TRBD1,16,once,TRBV19,TRBJ1-5,TGTGCCAGTAGTAATCTGGGACAGGGGAGAGATCAGCCCCAGCATTTT,CASSNLGQGRDQPQHF
TRBD2,14,NA,TRBV2,TRBJ2-3,TGTGCCAGCAAGCGGGAGGGCGGGGCAGATACGCAGTATTTT,CASKREGGADTQYF
NA,14,once,TRBV5-4,TRBJ1-6,TGTGCCAGCAGTTGGGGACCTCATAATTCACCCCTCCACTTT,CASSWGPHNSPLHF
TRBD1,16,once,TRBV10-3,TRBJ2-5,TGTGCCATCAGTTCCGGGACAGGGGTGTACCAAGAGACCCAGTACTTC,CAISSGTGVYQETQYF
NA,16,NA,TRBV4-3,TRBJ1-1,TGCGCCAGCAGCCAACTCGATCCCGGGGGAAACACTGAAGCTTTCTTT,CASSQLDPGGNTEAFF
TRBD2,16,NA,TRBV6-1,TRBJ2-3,TGTGCCAGCAGTGAGACTAGCGGGGGGGGCGTGGGTACGCAGTATTTT,CASSETSGGGVGTQYF
NA,15,NA,TRBV5-4,TRBJ2-1,TGTGCCAGCAGCAGCGGACAGGGACTATACAATGAGCAGTTCTTC,CASSSGQGLYNEQFF
NA,15,NA,TRBV6-6,TRBJ2-1,TGTGCCAGCAGTAGGGCCGAGCGCTCCTACAATGAGCAGTTCTTC,CASSRAERSYNEQFF